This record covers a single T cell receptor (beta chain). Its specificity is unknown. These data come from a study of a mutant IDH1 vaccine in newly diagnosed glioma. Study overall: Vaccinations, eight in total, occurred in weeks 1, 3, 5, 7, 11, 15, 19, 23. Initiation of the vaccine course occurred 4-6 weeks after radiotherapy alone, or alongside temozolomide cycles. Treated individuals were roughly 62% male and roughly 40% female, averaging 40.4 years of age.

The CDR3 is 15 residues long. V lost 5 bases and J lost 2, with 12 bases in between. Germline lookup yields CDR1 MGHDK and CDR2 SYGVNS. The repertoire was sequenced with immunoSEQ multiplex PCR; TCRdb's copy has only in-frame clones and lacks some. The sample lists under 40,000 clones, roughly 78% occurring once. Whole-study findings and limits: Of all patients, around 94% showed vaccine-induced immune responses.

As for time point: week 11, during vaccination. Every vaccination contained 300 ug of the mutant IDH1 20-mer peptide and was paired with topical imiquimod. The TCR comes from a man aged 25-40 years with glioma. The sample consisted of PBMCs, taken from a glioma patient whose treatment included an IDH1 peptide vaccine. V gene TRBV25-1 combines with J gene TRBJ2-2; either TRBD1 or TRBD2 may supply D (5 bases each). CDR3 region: CASSPRDGNTGELFF. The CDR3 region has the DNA TGTGCCAGCAGTCCCCGGGACGGCAACACCGGGGAGCTGTTTTTT. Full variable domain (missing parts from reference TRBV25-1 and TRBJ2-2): EADIYQTPRYLVIGTGKKITLECSQTMGHDKMYWYQQDPGMELHLIHYSYGVNSTEKGDLSSESTVSRIRTEHFPLTLESARPSHTSQYLCASSPRDGNTGELFFGEGSRLTVL.